One sample yielded the 19 T cell receptor beta chains listed below, sequenced in a study of metastatic and nonmetastatic thyroid tumors. Patients underwent thyroid surgery, and none had received any treatment before it. TCRdb reassembled clones from the PCR reads with MiXCR. The sample includes about 69,000 clones, 13% to 15% seen only once; the top ten take just over 6.5%. The specimen sequenced was blood. The receptors were gathered from a male donor with papillary thyroid cancer or a benign thyroid nodule (not recorded which). Some clones in this sample may be carry-over from other donors' samples.

This clone was observed at least ten times. The rearrangement joins TRBV7-2 to TRBJ1-2; D possibly corresponds to TRBD1 (6 bases). The V end was cut by 5 bases, the J end by 1 base, with 11 bases between. CDR1 and CDR2 (germline): SGHTA, FQGNSA. The CDR3 totals 14 residues. The CDR3 DNA reads TGTGCCAGCAGCACCCGGACAGATAACTATGGCTACACCTTC. Translating it yields CASSTRTDNYGYTF.

This clone was seen at least ten times. The chain recombines TRBV20-1 with TRBJ1-5, with 8 bases identical to TRBD1. V was pared by 4 bases and J by 3 bases, with 5 bases of the junction left unmatched. The CDR3 spans 14 residues. Germline V lookup: CDR1 DFQATT, CDR2 SNEGSKA (reference sequence). CDR3: CSAIDRGFNQPQHF. The CDR3 nucleotides are TGCAGTGCTATTGACAGGGGTTTCAATCAGCCCCAGCATTTT.

This clone was observed many times. CDR3 DNA sequence: TGTGCCAGTAGTATCGTACAGGGGGCGACTGAAGCTTTCTTT. Translation gives CASSIVQGATEAFF. The chain combines TRBV19 with TRBJ1-1; 9 bases map to TRBD1. V shed 3 bases and J 5 bases; nucleotides not matched to a gene: 4. The CDR3 contains 14 residues. CDR1 and CDR2 from the germline V gene are LNHDA and SQIVND (reference sequence).

This clone was observed a single time. V and J are TRBV20-1 and TRBJ2-3, with unresolved D. Trimming took off 0 bases at V and 0 bases at J, with 13 bases between the two ends. The CDR3 is 16 amino acids. The germline V gene has CDR1 DFQATT and CDR2 SNEGSKA (reference sequence). As DNA, the CDR3 is TGCAGTGCTAGAGATAAAGGGAAACATAGCACAGATACGCAGTATTTT. This encodes CSARDKGKHSTDTQYF.

The genes are TRBV6-2 or TRBV6-3 and TRBJ1-1; possibly TRBD1 for D (6 bases). Germline CDR1 is MNHEY and CDR2 is SVGEGT. The V gene lost 4 bases and the J gene lost 5 bases, with 14 bases spanning the gap. The CDR3 runs to 14 residues. The CDR3 nucleotides read TGTGCCAGCAGTTTAAGGGGGATGGGGACTGAAGCTTTCTTT. Translating it yields CASSLRGMGTEAFF.

This clone was seen repeatedly, ten times or more. The chain joins TRBV7-2 to TRBJ2-3; D may be TRBD2 (5 bases). Trimming removed 1 base at V and 2 bases at J, with 13 bases between. The germline V gene has CDR1 SGHTA and CDR2 FQGNSA. This CDR3 contains 16 residues. CDR3 in DNA: TGTGCCAGCAGCTTAGGCGTCGGGGTTAACACAGATACGCAGTATTTT. Translating it yields CASSLGVGVNTDTQYF.

This clone was seen ten or more times. J is TRBJ2-7 and V is TRBV14; D might be TRBD1 (6 bases). V was cut by 0 bases and J by 5 bases, with 11 bases left in between. Germline assignment: CDR1 SGHDN and CDR2 FVKESK. The CDR3 length is 14 residues. In DNA form, the CDR3 reads TGTGCCAGCAGCCAAGATCTGGGGGCTGACGAGCAGTACTTC. It translates to CASSQDLGADEQYF.

This clone was found a few times. The junction departs from the called germline gene at one end, perhaps through a read error. V is TRBV6-2 or TRBV6-3 and J is TRBJ2-2; D remains ambiguous. The germline CDR1 and CDR2 sequences are MNHEY and SVGEGT. This CDR3 spans 13 amino acids. In nucleotides, the CDR3 is TGTGCCAGCAGTTTCACAGACACCTGGGAGCTGTTTTTT. Protein: CASSFTDTWELFF.

On this clone: An end of the junction does not agree with germline; a read error may underlie this. The CDR3 DNA follows: TGTGCCAGCAGGCGATGGACGGTTTCGGCCTATGGCTACACCTTT. It is translated as CASRRWTVSAYGYTF. This chain connects TRBV6-1 to TRBJ1-2, with D uncertain. Germline CDR1 is MNHNS and CDR2 is SASEGT. CDR3 length: 15 residues.

This clone was found many times. The genes are TRBV2 and TRBJ1-2; D perhaps matches TRBD1 (5 bases). The CDR3 consists of 13 residues. Between the trimmed V and J ends, which lost 7 bases and 4 bases, there was a span of 13 bases. Per the germline V gene, CDR1 is SNHLY and CDR2 is FYNNEI. The CDR3 sequence: CASKEGTSYGYTF. For the CDR3, the DNA is TGTGCCAGCAAAGAGGGGACCTCCTATGGCTACACCTTC.

This clone was detected ten times or more. The V and J genes are TRBV4-1 and TRBJ2-5; D possibly uses TRBD1 or TRBD2 (7 bases each). The CDR3 sequence is 17 residues long. V lost 4 bases and J lost 3, with 21 bases in between. Germline CDR1 MGHRA, CDR2 YSYEKL. The CDR3 is CASSPSRGGNWEETQYF. DNA of the CDR3: TGCGCCAGCAGCCCCTCCAGGGGGGGTAATTGGGAAGAGACCCAGTACTTC.

In its sample, this clone was seen many times. The rearrangement joins TRBV6-5 to TRBJ1-1; maybe TRBD1 (5 bases). Germline V gene data show CDR1 as MNHEY and CDR2 as SVGAGI. This CDR3 spans 14 amino acids. V was shortened by 2 bases and J by 2 bases, with 9 bases between the two germline ends. In DNA, the CDR3 is TGTGCCAGCAGTTACAAACGGGACAACACTGAAGCTTTCTTT. Translation gives CASSYKRDNTEAFF.

This clone was recorded many times. The genes are TRBV6-1 and TRBJ1-2; D perhaps matches TRBD1 (5 bases). The CDR3 extends over 15 amino acids. V was cut by 6 bases and J by 2 bases, with 16 bases left in between. Germline V CDR1 and CDR2: MNHNS, SASEGT. CDR3 in DNA: TGTGCCAGCAGCCCCGGTGCAGGGCGGAACTATGGCTACACCTTC. Residues: CASSPGAGRNYGYTF.

The rearrangement joins TRBV6-2 or TRBV6-3 to TRBJ2-3; D gene ambiguous. Germline assignment: CDR1 MNHEY and CDR2 SVGEGT. The length of the CDR3 is 18 residues. The V and J ends lost 5 bases and 2 bases respectively, with 23 bases between them. The CDR3 DNA is TGTGCCAGCAGTCAGAGACCGGATATCCACGCCCTCACAGATACGCAGTATTTT. It specifies CASSQRPDIHALTDTQYF.

This clone has at least ten counts. The chain has TRBV28 and TRBJ2-7; TRBD2 matches 7 bases. V gave up 6 bases and J gave up 9 bases; unmatched junction bases: 5. CDR1 and CDR2 from the germline V gene are MDHEN and SYDVKM. This CDR3 has 11 residues. CDR3 DNA sequence: TGTGCCAGCAGCCTGGGGGGGGGGCAGTACTTC. Protein product: CASSLGGGQYF.

The sample holds many counts of this clone. This chain joins TRBV19 and TRBJ2-1; possibly TRBD1 or TRBD2 for D (6 bases each). V lost 5 bases to trimming and J lost 4 bases, with 9 bases between them. Germline-derived CDR1 and CDR2 are LNHDA and SQIVND (reference sequence). This CDR3 contains 13 residues. The CDR3 nucleotides read TGTGCCAGTAGTTGGGGGGCTTACAATGAGCAGTTCTTC. Translation: CASSWGAYNEQFF.

Ten or more counts support this clone. V and J are TRBV20-1 and TRBJ2-1; D is ambiguous. The CDR3 runs to 16 residues. Germline V gene lookup returns CDR1 DFQATT and CDR2 SNEGSKA (reference sequence). V was shortened by 3 bases and J by 0 bases, with 15 bases between the two germline ends. The CDR3 loop is CSARRFGVSSYNEQFF. The CDR3 DNA reads TGCAGTGCTAGGCGGTTTGGGGTCAGCTCCTACAATGAGCAGTTCTTC.

This clone came up many times. This sequence joins TRBV5-8 and TRBJ1-2; D is uncertain. The CDR3 length is 14 residues. The V gene's germline CDR1 is SGHTS and CDR2 YDEGEE. The germline V and J ends were trimmed by 2 bases and 8 bases, with 16 bases remaining between them. CDR3 nucleotides: TGTGCCAGCAGCTTAGTTTACCGGGAAGACGGCTACACCTTC. It codes for CASSLVYREDGYTF.

There are many counts of this clone. A much bigger clone sits one base away, suggesting this may be a read error. In nucleotides, the CDR3 is TGTGCCAGCATCCTCAATGAAAAACTGTTTTTT. Its protein is CASILNEKLFF. V is TRBV12-3 or TRBV12-4 and J is TRBJ1-4; no firm D call. The ends were cut back, 7 bases at V and 5 bases at J, with 5 bases in the middle. This CDR3 spans 11 amino acids.